What follows are 22 T cell receptor beta chains derived from one specimen sequenced in a study of CD8 T cells in Susac syndrome (dated by TCRdb to between 2018 and 2021). Receptors were amplified or captured by the immunoSEQ multiplex PCR assay. RNA was extracted using the RNeasy kit, and about 0.45 to 1 microgram was reverse transcribed with random hexamers. TCRdb itself trimmed the public reads at Q25 with fastp, ran MiXCR and retained productive beta chains. Records with the same CDR3 protein are collapsed into one entry carrying the most frequent genes and DNA. This sample gives about 130,000 distinct CDR3 sequences in total; 85% to 95% of them show up just once. Approximately 0.17% of the sample is taken by the ten largest. Sequenced: CD8+ T cells from PBMCs. The receptor set was obtained from a human donor with Susac syndrome.

The chain links TRBV23-1 to TRBJ2-5, with D hard to call. TRBV23-1 carries the ORF label, with uncertain function. The CDR3 spans 11 residues. Deletions cut 6 bases from V and 7 bases from J, with 9 bases between. The CDR3 region is CASRMGRTQYF. CDR3 nucleotide sequence: TGCGCCAGCAGGATGGGCAGGACCCAGTACTTC.

The chain is built from TRBV5-4 and TRBJ2-2; no firm D call. The ends were cut back, 1 base at V and 7 bases at J, with 14 bases in the middle. Looked up from germline, CDR1 is SGHNT and CDR2 is YYREEE (reference sequence). This CDR3 has 15 residues. CDR3 protein: CASSLLFGVGGELFF. The CDR3 bases are TGTGCCAGCAGCTTGCTTTTTGGCGTTGGCGGGGAGCTGTTTTTT. Supplemented by reference TRBV5-4 and TRBJ2-2, the full variable domain reads ETGVTQSPTHLIKTRGQQVTLRCSSQSGHNTVSWYQQALGQGPQFIFQYYREEENGRGNFPPRFSGLQFPNYSSELNVNALELDDSALYLCASSLLFGVGGELFFGEGSRLTVL.

The chain combines TRBV29-1 with TRBJ2-2; D assignment may be TRBD1 or TRBD2 (5 bases each). Germline CDR1 SQVTM, CDR2 ANQGSEA. This CDR3 is built from 15 residues. V lost 2 bases to trimming and J lost 3 bases, with 13 bases between them. The CDR3 sequence: CSVERSGRYTGELFF. The CDR3 DNA follows: TGCAGCGTTGAAAGGTCAGGGAGATACACCGGGGAGCTGTTTTTT.

The chain employs TRBV29-1 and TRBJ1-2, with TRBD1 identical over 8 bases. CDR1 and CDR2 from the germline V gene are SQVTM and ANQGSEA. J was trimmed by 8 bases and V by 3 bases; bases with no gene match: 11. CDR3 length: 14 amino acids. The CDR3 region is CSVDTGQGARGYTF. For the CDR3, the DNA is TGCAGCGTTGATACTGGGCAGGGGGCGCGCGGCTACACCTTC. Together with reference TRBV29-1 and TRBJ1-2, the CDR3 gives the full variable domain: SAVISQKPSRDICQRGTSLTIQCQVDSQVTMMFWYRQQPGQSLTLIATANQGSEATYESGFVIDKFPISRPNLTFSTLTVSNMSPEDSSIYLCSVDTGQGARGYTFGSGTRLTVV.

The genes are TRBV5-1 and TRBJ1-3; D is ambiguous. Germline CDR1 reads SGHRS; CDR2 reads YFSETQ. Trimming cost V 0 bases and J 0 bases, with 7 bases left between them. This CDR3 has 15 residues. This CDR3 is CASSLDGDSGNTIYF. CDR3 nucleotides: TGCGCCAGCAGCTTGGACGGAGACTCTGGAAACACCATATATTTT.

The V call is TRBV7-6, the J call TRBJ1-3; 7 positions agree with TRBD1. The V gene end was trimmed by 6 bases and the J gene end by 0 bases; junction bases not matched to a gene: 2. Germline assignment: CDR1 SGHVS and CDR2 FNYEAQ. The CDR3 totals 14 residues. The CDR3 loop is CASRGDSSGNTIYF. In nucleotides, the CDR3 is TGTGCCAGCAGGGGGGACAGCTCTGGAAACACCATATATTTT.

This rearrangement joins TRBV7-8 to TRBJ2-7; D ambiguous. This CDR3 is 13 amino acids long. The germline V and J ends were trimmed by 3 bases and 0 bases, with 6 bases remaining between them. Germline assignment: CDR1 SGHVS and CDR2 FQNEAQ. The CDR3 loop reads CASSFIHSYEQYF. In DNA form, the CDR3 reads TGTGCCAGCAGCTTTATCCACTCCTACGAGCAGTACTTC.

The chain couples TRBV12-5 to TRBJ2-7, with a tentative D call TRBD2 (6 bases). CDR1 is LGHNT and CDR2 is FRNRAP in the germline V gene. With 5 bases removed from V and 2 bases from J, the gap between germline ends came to 10 bases. There are 13 residues in the CDR3. CDR3 protein: CASGRGEAYEQYF. Here the CDR3 DNA reads TGTGCTAGTGGTCGCGGGGAGGCCTACGAGCAGTACTTC.

The count of this clonotype is one. The rearrangement uses TRBV7-8 and TRBJ1-1; D not certain. Trimming took off 11 bases at V and 11 bases at J, with 18 bases between the two ends. Germline CDR1 and CDR2: SGHVS and FQNEAQ. This CDR3 comprises 11 residues. The CDR3 region is CASGGDFTAFF. CDR3 nucleotide sequence: TGTGCCTCGGGTGGTGACTTCACCGCTTTCTTT.

The V call is TRBV20-1, the J call TRBJ2-7; 7 nucleotides align to TRBD2. The CDR3 is 16 amino acids. Germline V gene data show CDR1 as DFQATT and CDR2 as SNEGSKA (reference sequence). V dropped 0 bases and J dropped 0; count of bases not matched to a gene: 8. CDR3 nucleotide sequence: TGCAGTGCTAGAGATCCGGGGAGGGCCAACTCCTACGAGCAGTACTTC. Protein: CSARDPGRANSYEQYF.

The chain recombines TRBV13 with TRBJ1-1; 9 bases match TRBD1. Losses at the gene ends were 4 bases for V and 0 bases for J; bases not matched to a gene: 6. The CDR3 is made up of 16 amino acids. Germline CDR1 reads PRHDT; CDR2 reads FYEKMQ (reference sequence). The CDR3 sequence: CASSSSTGGVNTEAFF. The CDR3 coding sequence is TGTGCCAGCAGCTCTTCGACAGGGGGGGTGAACACTGAAGCTTTCTTT.

The J gene is TRBJ1-1, the V gene TRBV5-6; no clear D. The CDR3 contains 16 residues. Germline V gives CDR1 SGHDT, CDR2 YYEEEE. The germline V and J ends were trimmed by 1 base and 0 bases, with 13 bases remaining between them. CDR3 loop: CASSLTDVDLNTEAFF. CDR3 DNA sequence: TGTGCCAGCAGCTTGACAGATGTAGACTTGAACACTGAAGCTTTCTTT.

The chain couples TRBV10-3 to TRBJ2-5; possibly TRBD1 for D (5 bases). CDR1 ENHRY and CDR2 SYGVKD come from the germline V gene. V lost 3 bases and J lost 3, with 8 bases in between. This CDR3 spans 13 amino acids. CDR3 amino acids: CAISDKGEETQYF. The CDR3 region has the DNA TGTGCCATCAGTGATAAAGGGGAAGAGACCCAGTACTTC.

The CDR3 DNA follows: TGTGCCAGCAGCTTGAAAGGGGGCCGTCAGCCCCAGCATTTT. Its protein product is CASSLKGGRQPQHF. V and J are TRBV5-4 and TRBJ1-5, with 7 bases fitting TRBD1. The V gene end was trimmed by 1 base and the J gene end by 6 bases; junction bases not matched to a gene: 4. Germline CDR1 SGHNT, CDR2 YYREEE (reference sequence). The CDR3 extends over 14 amino acids.

The chain employs TRBV5-1 and TRBJ2-1; D uncertain. V gave up 2 bases and J gave up 8 bases, with 11 bases separating them. Germline-derived CDR1 and CDR2 are SGHRS and YFSETQ. The CDR3 loop spans 13 amino acids. In DNA form, the CDR3 reads TGCGCCAGCAGCTTTGGAGTAGTCTATGAGCAGTTCTTC. This gives the protein CASSFGVVYEQFF.

This clonotype has only one observation. This chain joins TRBV13 and TRBJ2-2; D is uncertain. The CDR3 has 12 amino acids. CDR1 is PRHDT and CDR2 is FYEKMQ in the germline V gene (reference sequence). The V gene lost 1 base and the J gene lost 6 bases, with 3 bases spanning the gap. In nucleotides, the CDR3 is TGTGCCAGCAGCTTAGCGTCCGGGGAGCTGTTTTTT. Translating gives CASSLASGELFF. The full variable domain, its missing parts supplied by reference TRBV13 and TRBJ2-2, is AAGVIQSPRHLIKEKRETATLKCYPIPRHDTVYWYQQGPGQDPQFLISFYEKMQSDKGSIPDRFSAQQFSDYHSELNMSSLELGDSALYFCASSLASGELFFGEGSRLTVL.

V and J are TRBV2 and TRBJ2-3; D call uncertain. CDR3 length equals 16 residues. Looked up from germline, CDR1 is SNHLY and CDR2 is FYNNEI. The germline V and J ends were trimmed by 0 bases and 0 bases, with 10 bases remaining between them. The CDR3, as DNA: TGTGCCAGCAGTGAAGCGCCTTTAGGGAGCACAGATACGCAGTATTTT. Its protein is CASSEAPLGSTDTQYF.

This chain uses TRBV12-3 or TRBV12-4 with TRBJ2-3, with 15 bases aligning to TRBD2. This CDR3 is built from 19 residues. V shed 5 bases, J shed 5 bases, and the junction held 14 bases outside the gene matches. CDR3 amino acids: CASSPKGLAGGHEGDTQYF. CDR3 in DNA: TGTGCCAGCAGTCCAAAGGGACTAGCGGGAGGCCACGAGGGAGATACGCAGTATTTT.

The chain carries TRBV24-1 and TRBJ1-4; D is perhaps TRBD1 (6 bases). V lost 4 bases and J 5 bases, leaving 13 bases between the germline ends. The length of the CDR3 is 15 residues. Germline V gene lookup returns CDR1 KGHDR and CDR2 SFDVKD. The CDR3 DNA follows: TGTGCCACCAGTGACAGGACAGTCGGGAATGAAAAACTGTTTTTT. Its translation is CATSDRTVGNEKLFF.

The rearrangement links TRBV11-2 to TRBJ1-2; 8 nucleotides agree with TRBD1. Germline-derived CDR1 and CDR2 are SGHAT and FQNNGV. V trimming: 2 bases; J trimming: 5 bases; junction bases outside the gene matches: 10. The CDR3 loop spans 16 amino acids. CDR3 DNA sequence: TGTGCCAGCAGCTTAAGCAGCCCAGGGGGCCCTTATGGCTACACCTTC. This translates into CASSLSSPGGPYGYTF. The entire variable domain, with the rest obtained from reference TRBV11-2 and TRBJ1-2, is as follows: EAGVAQSPRYKIIEKRQSVAFWCNPISGHATLYWYQQILGQGPKLLIQFQNNGVVDDSQLPKDRFSAERLKGVDSTLKIQPAKLEDSAVYLCASSLSSPGGPYGYTFGSGTRLTVV.

The chain combines TRBV20-1 with TRBJ2-2; D might be TRBD2 (6 bases). The V gene lost 3 bases and the J gene lost 3 bases, with 8 bases spanning the gap. Germline values: CDR1 DFQATT, CDR2 SNEGSKA (reference sequence). CDR3 length: 13 residues. The CDR3: CSASGRDTGELFF. For the CDR3, the DNA is TGCAGTGCTAGCGGGAGAGACACCGGGGAGCTGTTTTTT.

The V and J genes are TRBV7-9 and TRBJ1-1, with D tentatively TRBD1 (5 bases). V lost 5 bases and J lost 10, with 11 bases in between. CDR3 length: 11 residues. Per the germline V gene, CDR1 is SEHNR and CDR2 is FQNEAQ (reference sequence). The CDR3 bases are TGTGCCAGCAGCCGGGACTACGGAGCTTTCTTT. The encoded protein is CASSRDYGAFF.